The 15 T cell receptor beta chains given below trace back to one sample, sequenced in a study of post-analysis software for immune sequencing data. These receptors' antigens are unknown. General study results and limits: In patients, TRBV5-6, TRBV5-1 and TRBV20-1 belonged to roughly 5 TRBV segments found more frequently than in controls.

Each TCR beta cDNA library carried unique molecular identifiers. TCRdb re-analysed the PCR reads in MiXCR, keeping a single row per CDR3 protein. The sample has hundreds of thousands of distinct CDR3 sequences; around 40% are singletons. The sequenced sample consisted of blood. These receptors were collected from a girl aged 5-17 years with multiple sclerosis.

The genes are TRBV5-1 and TRBJ1-2; D ambiguous. This CDR3 is 13 amino acids long. Germline-derived CDR1 and CDR2 are SGHRS and YFSETQ. The V and J ends lost 1 base and 4 bases respectively, with 8 bases between them. For the CDR3, the DNA is TGCGCCAGCAGCTTGAGCAGCGCCTATGGCTACACCTTC. It encodes CASSLSSAYGYTF.

This chain connects TRBV7-2 to TRBJ1-4, with unresolved D. The CDR3 has 15 amino acids. Germline values: CDR1 SGHTA, CDR2 FQGNSA. Trimming left V 5 bases short and J 0 bases short, with 10 bases between. The CDR3 protein is CASSTGIATNEKLFF. The CDR3 DNA reads as TGTGCCAGCAGCACCGGGATCGCAACTAATGAAAAACTGTTTTTT.

J is TRBJ2-2 and V is TRBV20-1; D call uncertain. V was cut by 3 bases and J by 2 bases, with 7 bases left in between. Per the germline V gene, CDR1 is DFQATT and CDR2 is SNEGSKA (reference sequence). The length of the CDR3 is 13 residues. CDR3 region: CSASNSNTGELFF. Here the CDR3 DNA reads TGCAGTGCTAGTAACAGCAACACCGGGGAGCTGTTTTTT.

This clonotype was counted many times. V usage is TRBV29-1 and J usage is TRBJ2-5, with D unclear. Germline V gene data show CDR1 as SQVTM and CDR2 as ANQGSEA. Trimming took 8 bases from V and 4 from J, leaving 14 bases between them. CDR3 size: 12 residues. Here the CDR3 reads CSTTGLLETQYF. CDR3 in DNA: TGCAGCACGACTGGGCTACTAGAGACCCAGTACTTC.

The chain uses TRBV7-2 and TRBJ2-5; D may be TRBD2 (6 bases). The J call may be wrong; the DNA end is better matched by TRBJ2-7. The CDR3 covers 14 residues. The germline V gene has CDR1 SGHTA and CDR2 FQGNSA. CDR3 in DNA: TGTGCCAGCAGCTCCCCGGGAGTCACCTACGAGCAGTACTTC. Protein: CASSSPGVTYEQYF.

In this sample, this clonotype turned up once. V and J are TRBV6-6 and TRBJ2-7, with 8 nucleotides matching TRBD1. The DNA matches TRBJ2-5 better at its end, which makes the J call doubtful. This CDR3 comprises 15 residues. Germline V CDR1 and CDR2: MNHNY, SVGAGI (reference sequence). The CDR3 region has the DNA TGTGCCAGCACCCTAAACCGACAGGGGAGAGAGACCCAGTACTTC. This sequence encodes CASTLNRQGRETQYF.

This clonotype has a handful of counts. The rearrangement uses TRBV6-5 and TRBJ2-7; D tentatively reads TRBD1 or TRBD2 (7 bases each). V gave up 7 bases and J gave up 6 bases, with 16 bases separating them. The V gene's germline CDR1 is MNHEY and CDR2 SVGAGI. This CDR3 contains 13 residues. The CDR3, as DNA: TGTGCCAGCATGAGGGACTACAGGGGCGAGCAGTACTTC. Residues: CASMRDYRGEQYF.

The chain combines TRBV6-6 with TRBJ2-1, with 7 positions matching TRBD2. V shed 7 bases, J shed 5 bases, and the junction held 11 bases outside the gene matches. The CDR3 is made up of 15 amino acids. The germline CDR1 and CDR2 sequences are MNHNY and SVGAGI (reference sequence). In nucleotides, the CDR3 is TGTGCCAGCATTCAGTGGGCGGGAGAGCACAATGAGCAGTTCTTC. This translates into CASIQWAGEHNEQFF.

DNA for the CDR3: TGCAGTGCTAGACACCCTAGCGGGAGTTGGTACGAGCAGTACTTC. Translated: CSARHPSGSWYEQYF. The chain combines TRBV20-1 with TRBJ2-5; TRBD2 matches 10 bases. The J call may be faulty, since TRBJ2-7 better matches the DNA end. The CDR3 spans 15 residues. Per the germline V gene, CDR1 is DFQATT and CDR2 is SNEGSKA (reference sequence).

This chain uses TRBV3-1 with TRBJ1-5; TRBD1 matches at 7 bases. CDR1 is LGHDT and CDR2 is YNNKEL in the germline V gene (reference sequence). CDR3 length: 15 residues. Trimming at V came to 1 base and at J to 6 bases, leaving 6 bases not matched to a gene. Here the CDR3 DNA reads TGTGCCAGCAGCCAAGGGACAGGCGGAGTTCAGCCCCAGCATTTT. Translating it yields CASSQGTGGVQPQHF.

This rearrangement joins TRBV4-1 to TRBJ2-1; TRBD2 aligns across 9 bases. Per germline, CDR1 MGHRA and CDR2 YSYEKL. This CDR3 is 13 amino acids long. Unmatched junction bases numbered 8, after V lost 5 bases and J lost 12 bases. CDR3 protein: CASSRVSREGQFF. CDR3 nucleotides: TGCGCCAGCAGCAGGGTTTCGCGGGAGGGGCAGTTCTTC.

This clonotype was observed a handful of times. The gene calls are TRBV6-1 and TRBJ2-1; possibly TRBD1 or TRBD2 for D (5 bases each). Trimming took 3 bases from V and 11 from J, leaving 14 bases between them. The CDR3 is made up of 13 amino acids. Germline V gene sequence: CDR1 MNHNS, CDR2 SASEGT. CDR3 amino acids: CASSDRDLSKQFF. As DNA, the CDR3 is TGTGCCAGCAGTGATAGGGACCTCTCCAAGCAGTTCTTC.

The chain has TRBV9 and TRBJ2-6; 8 bases match TRBD2. Germline lookup yields CDR1 SGDLS and CDR2 YYNGEE. The CDR3 spans 18 residues. Unmatched junction bases numbered 11, after V lost 3 bases and J lost 3 bases. The CDR3 region has the DNA TGTGCCAGCAGCGGGACTAGCACTCGGGGTCTTGGGGCCAACGTCCTGACTTTC. It is translated as CASSGTSTRGLGANVLTF.

V and J are TRBV27 and TRBJ2-1, with TRBD1 identical over 7 bases. The V gene's germline CDR1 is MNHEY and CDR2 SMNVEV (reference sequence). V dropped 2 bases and J dropped 4; count of bases not matched to a gene: 8. The CDR3 contains 16 residues. CDR3 nucleotides: TGTGCCAGCAGTTTAAGGGGACAGACCTCTTACAATGAGCAGTTCTTC. Its protein product is CASSLRGQTSYNEQFF.

The CDR3 spells CASSRGLAGANSYNEQFF. CDR3 DNA: TGTGCCAGCAGCCGAGGACTAGCGGGAGCGAACTCCTACAATGAGCAGTTCTTC. The chain joins TRBV12-3 or TRBV12-4 to TRBJ2-1; 13 bases agree with TRBD2. The CDR3 is 18 residues long. V gave up 6 bases and J gave up 0 bases; unmatched junction bases: 8.